This TCR beta chain derives from a study of cytomegalovirus exposure and HLA in healthy donors. Regarding the study as a whole: Cytomegalovirus-associated status was assigned to approximately 160 TCR beta chains.

PCR was performed using 60 Vbeta and 13 Jbeta primers. In the source study's methods: As a later analysis found, there were tens of millions of unique TCR beta chains, of which roughly 11 million were shared. Assay: immunoSEQ multiplex PCR; the TCRdb copy retains only in-frame clones and omits some. The V and J calls and the clone size are those of that table, but D and trimming were determined from the DNA. The sample shows fewer than 150,000 clones, about 70% of them seen only once. As to this clone: The antigen remains undetermined.

The V end lost 0 bases, the J end lost 8 bases, and 11 bases lay between the germline ends. The CDR3 spans 14 residues. Germline V gene sequence: CDR1 MGHRA, CDR2 YSYEKL. Material for sequencing was PBMCs. The V call is TRBV4-1, the J call TRBJ2-1; tentatively, D is TRBD1 (6 bases). This TCR derives from a man aged 18 to 30 in good health and CMV-seronegative. The CDR3 DNA follows: TGCGCCAGCAGCCAAGAAGCAGGGGTGGATGAGCAGTTCTTC. Amino acids: CASSQEAGVDEQFF.